A single T cell receptor beta chain is shown here with its context. Here immunoSEQ multiplex PCR was the method, and the copy in TCRdb shows in-frame clones only, minus some. The sample lists around 230,000 clones, more than 80% occurring once. The CDR3 covers 16 residues. CDR1 and CDR2 from the germline V gene are KGHSH and LQKENI. Between the trimmed V and J ends, which lost 3 bases and 2 bases, there was a span of 15 bases. This sample was included in a study of blood T cell repertoires in COVID-19. This receptor was identified in a man aged 40-50 years who had recovered from COVID-19. The chain has TRBV18 and TRBJ2-3, with D perhaps matching TRBD1 (6 bases). The sequencing sample was made of PBMCs or T cells enriched from blood (not recorded which). The CDR3 nucleotides are TGTGCCAGCTCACCTTCTAGGACAGCAAACACAGATACGCAGTATTTT. It encodes CASSPSRTANTDTQYF.